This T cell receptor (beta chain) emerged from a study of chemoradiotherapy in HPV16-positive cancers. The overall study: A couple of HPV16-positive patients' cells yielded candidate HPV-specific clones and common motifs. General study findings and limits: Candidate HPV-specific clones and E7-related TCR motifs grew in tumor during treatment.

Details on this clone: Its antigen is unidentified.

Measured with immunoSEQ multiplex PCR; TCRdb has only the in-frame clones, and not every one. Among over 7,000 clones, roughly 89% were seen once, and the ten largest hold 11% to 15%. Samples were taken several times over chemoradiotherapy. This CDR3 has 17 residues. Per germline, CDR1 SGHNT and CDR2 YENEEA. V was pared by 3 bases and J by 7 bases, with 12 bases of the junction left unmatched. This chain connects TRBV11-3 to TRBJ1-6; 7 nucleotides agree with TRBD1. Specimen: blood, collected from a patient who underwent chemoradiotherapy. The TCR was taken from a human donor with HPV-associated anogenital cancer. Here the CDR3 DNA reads TGTGCCAGCAGCTTTAGAATGACAGGGAATGGGAATTCACCCCTCCACTTT. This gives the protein CASSFRMTGNGNSPLHF.